This T cell receptor (beta chain) originates from a study of blood T cell repertoires in COVID-19. At the level of the study: From the United States, Italy and Spain came samples of acute and convalescent COVID-19.

Some clones are missing from TCRdb's copy, which holds only in-frame ones; the method was immunoSEQ multiplex PCR. Of tens of thousands of clones listed, around 74% are singletons. The sequence derives from a man between 65 and 80 years old with COVID-19, enrolled during active disease. Sequencing was done on a sample of peripheral blood.

The CDR3 is CASSEQGNYGYTF. CDR3 sequence (DNA): TGTGCCAGCAGTGAGCAGGGTAACTATGGCTACACCTTC. V and J are TRBV6-6 and TRBJ1-2; D might be TRBD1 (5 bases). Per germline, CDR1 MNHNY and CDR2 SVGAGI (reference sequence). V was clipped by 5 bases and J by 1 base, with 8 bases between them. The CDR3 sequence is 13 residues long.